This T cell receptor beta chain originates from a study of T cells in Graves' hyperthyroidism and ophthalmopathy. Investigators excluded patients with uncontrolled infection, other autoimmune disease, pregnancy or lactation. This clonotype was seen many times. RNA transcripts provided the source from which TCR beta CDR3 regions were amplified. The HTBI primer set was used in a first-round RT-PCR of the TCR CDR3. TCRdb ran MiXCR on the multiplex PCR reads and lists one entry per CDR3 protein. The table shows hundreds of thousands of distinct CDR3 sequences, with approximately 14% occurring only once. The V and J ends lost 3 bases and 3 bases, in that order; junction bases with no gene match: 7. Germline V gene data show CDR1 as DFQATT and CDR2 as SNEGSKA (reference sequence). This CDR3 has 15 amino acids.

The sequencing sample was made of blood. The sequence was obtained from a young woman with Graves' hyperthyroidism that later progressed to Graves' ophthalmopathy. The V call is TRBV20-1, the J call TRBJ2-7; 11 bases fit TRBD1. Here the CDR3 DNA reads TGCAGTGCTAGGCCCGGAGGGACAGGGGGCTACGAGCAGTACTTC. Protein product: CSARPGGTGGYEQYF.